This TCR beta chain was recorded in a study of human T cells and chemical hapten exposure (TCRdb year 2021). Broadly, across the study: For sensitization, 2% DPC in acetone was applied to a roughly 2 cm by roughly 2 cm area of upper inner arm skin. Some 29 alopecia patients provided blood for TCR sequencing at one to four time points (pre-sensitization, 2, 6 and 24 weeks). Libraries were combined into a pool for sequencing, and differences in TCR yield between samples came mainly from small differences in library volumes within the pool. This study followed changes in the peripheral blood TCR repertoire in vivo during primary and secondary sensitization of alopecia patients to the hapten diphenylcyclopropenone (DPC). Weekly therapeutic DPC doses were additionally applied to the scalp of patients throughout the roughly 22-week study period. The patient cohort, mostly female, included alopecia areata with under or over 50% scalp involvement, alopecia totalis and alopecia universalis. Blood was sampled from patients pre-sensitization (week 0) and at 2, 6 and about 24 weeks after DPC sensitization. Patch testing was done on the upper back using Finn chambers containing 0.01% DPC, and results were scored after 6 days according to International Contact Dermatitis Research Group standards.

This clonotype was seen ten or more times. It lacks a known antigen. The sample holds no much larger clone one base away, and base qualities are not on file. Trimming accounts for 5 bases at V and 12 bases at J, while the number of junction bases matched to no gene is 12. The CDR3 runs 15 amino acids, cysteine and phenylalanine included. The only DNA kept is the CDR3, 45 bases in frame from the first base. CDR1 and CDR2, looked up from the germline V gene, are SGHTA and FQGNSA. Beyond this particular receptor, the publication reports: Compared with pre-sensitization or healthy control sets, expanded TCRs formed significantly more large CDR3 similarity clusters, which is consistent with antigen-driven responses. Because all patients had alopecia, a presumed autoimmune disease, the immune response of the patients might differ from that of healthy individuals. Repeated subsampling changed both the strength of the expansion versus patch-test correlation and the threshold at which the correlation became significant. No change with DPC sensitization was found in the number of TCRs above 1 in 1000 frequency, and no evidence of global repertoire structure alterations was found. The number of PT1 expanded TCRs positively correlated with patch test score, significant at thresholds 8, 16 and 32 but not 4.

In light of the paper, this sample's time point label describes: patch test 2, 6 weeks after DPC sensitization. The treatment or condition label of this sample denotes: therapeutic diphenylcyclopropenone sensitization with weekly scalp DPC. Blood at each patch-test visit was drawn before the patch test was applied. Patients were eligible if aged 18 to 70, diagnosed with alopecia and judged suitable for DPC therapy, and pregnant patients were excluded. Total RNA was extracted from unfractionated whole blood that had been collected in Tempus Blood RNA tubes. The protocol used for the library was RACE. Data came from a NextSeq 500. During library preparation, unique molecular identifiers were attached to individual cDNA molecules so that TCRs could be counted quantitatively and reproducibly. From each blood RNA sample, both TCR alpha and TCR beta chains were sequenced. The original pipeline was this. Samples had a median of 95,638 TCRs, with a range from about 23,224 to 690,600. The Decombinator software suite was used to annotate the V, J and CDR3 of the TCR reads. For the PS versus PT1 abundance plots, all samples were subsampled to the same number of TCRs (28,000). TCRs were defined as expanded if absent before sensitization and observed at least eight times at the 2-week time point. The raw public reads went through TCRdb reprocessing: fastp at Q25, MiXCR clone calling, in-frame beta chains kept. Rows with a matching CDR3 protein are joined into one entry that keeps the most common DNA and genes. These V and J calls rely on TCRdb rather than the paper's analysis. Across this sample there are approximately 84,000 distinct CDR3 sequences, with roughly a tenth seen only once. The biggest ten clones account for around 2.5% of the sample.

This receptor was identified in a woman in her twenties or thirties with alopecia areata. Some clones in this sample may be carry-over from other donors' samples. The sequence is built from TRBV7-2 and TRBJ2-1; 11 central bases correspond to TRBD2. Sequencing was performed on whole blood, taken in connection with sensitization to the hapten diphenylcyclopropenone (DPC). The nucleotide sequence is given as TGTGCCAGCAGCCCATATAGCGGGAGGGCCCCCGCGCAGTTCTTC. Its amino acids are CASSPYSGRAPAQFF.